The 14 T cell receptor beta chains presented below share a single source sample, sequenced in a study of post-analysis software for immune sequencing data (dated by TCRdb to between 2015 and 2016). The library relied on PCR. TCRdb shows the sequencer as Illumina HiSeq 2500. To reduce PCR and sequencing biases, unique molecular identifiers were incorporated into the TCR beta cDNA libraries. The raw public data were reprocessed by TCRdb itself: fastp quality trimming at Q25, MiXCR clonotype calling, in-frame beta chains only. Merged by CDR3 protein, the rows form single entries marked with the most common genes and DNA. This sample is represented by 150,000 to 200,000 distinct CDR3 sequences; approximately 28% of them were singletons. The ten largest make up approximately 1.5% of the sample. Antigen specificity for these receptors is unknown. Overall results and qualifications from the work: Patients showed significantly higher frequencies than controls for a handful of TRBV segments, among them TRBV5-6, TRBV5-1 and TRBV20-1.

The specimen sequenced was blood. These receptors all stem from a girl between 10 and 17 years old with multiple sclerosis.

This clonotype was detected ten times or more. The V and J genes are TRBV7-9 and TRBJ2-1; D is undetermined. There are 13 residues in the CDR3. Germline lookup yields CDR1 SEHNR and CDR2 FQNEAQ (reference sequence). Trimming left V 11 bases short and J 0 bases short, with 11 bases between. CDR3: CAHEQSSYNEQFF. The CDR3 DNA is TGTGCCCACGAACAGAGCTCCTACAATGAGCAGTTCTTC.

In DNA, the CDR3 is TGTGCCAGCAGTCCGGGGCTAGCGGAACTGAGCTCCTACAATGAGCAGTTCTTC. It translates to CASSPGLAELSSYNEQFF. The V call is TRBV28, the J call TRBJ2-1, with 7 positions matching TRBD2. Trimming cost V 5 bases and J 0 bases; bases outside gene matches: 13. Germline-derived CDR1 and CDR2 are MDHEN and SYDVKM. The CDR3 is 18 amino acids.

V gene TRBV30 combines with J gene TRBJ2-3; 11 bases agree with TRBD2. CDR3 size: 15 residues. The V segment lost 3 bases and the J segment 2 bases; nucleotides outside the gene matches: 4. Germline CDR1 and CDR2: GTSNPN and SVGIG (reference sequence). This chain's CDR3 is CAWSQTSGATDTQYF. CDR3 DNA sequence: TGTGCCTGGAGCCAGACTAGCGGGGCCACAGATACGCAGTATTTT.

This chain connects TRBV5-5 to TRBJ1-4; TRBD1 might be the D (5 bases). The CDR3 totals 15 residues. V lost 4 bases, J lost 8 bases, and 18 bases lay in between. Germline CDR1 is SGHKS and CDR2 is YYEKEE (reference sequence). DNA of the CDR3: TGTGCCAGCAGCCCAGGGACCATTTGGGAAGAAAAACTGTTTTTT. This encodes CASSPGTIWEEKLFF.

The rearrangement joins TRBV29-1 to TRBJ2-3; 9 nucleotides match TRBD1. Germline CDR1 reads SQVTM; CDR2 reads ANQGSEA. Trimming took 6 bases from V and 3 from J; bases not matched to a gene: 4. The CDR3 has 13 residues. CDR3 amino acids: CSVGGTGTDTQYF. The DNA for the CDR3 is TGCAGCGTCGGGGGGACAGGGACAGATACGCAGTATTTT.

This clonotype was observed a few times. This rearrangement joins TRBV18 to TRBJ2-7; D could derive from TRBD1 or TRBD2 (6 bases each). The CDR3 runs to 15 residues. V lost 3 bases to trimming and J lost 5 bases, with 17 bases between them. The V gene's germline CDR1 is KGHSH and CDR2 LQKENI. As DNA, the CDR3 is TGTGCCAGCTCACCTCTAACAGGGACTGGCGACGAGCAGTACTTC. This sequence encodes CASSPLTGTGDEQYF.

The gene calls are TRBV2 and TRBJ1-1, with D hard to call. Trimming pared 8 bases from V and 11 bases from J, leaving 21 bases between. In germline, CDR1 is SNHLY, CDR2 FYNNEI. The CDR3 spans 13 residues. Written as DNA, the CDR3 is TGTGCCAGCTGTAGCCGCGCACTTGGGGAGGCTTTCTTT. Protein sequence: CASCSRALGEAFF.

Comments on this clonotype: One end of the junction fails to match germline, which may point to a read error. The chain carries TRBV2 and TRBJ2-5; TRBD2 aligns across 12 bases. With the DNA end fitting TRBJ2-7 better, the J assignment may be wrong. This CDR3 has 17 amino acids. Germline CDR1 is SNHLY and CDR2 is FYNNEI. DNA for the CDR3: TGTGTCAGCAGTGATAAAGGAAGACTAGCGGGGGCCTACGAGCAGTACTTC. As protein: CVSSDKGRLAGAYEQYF.

CDR3 sequence reads: CASSDRGANEQFF. CDR3 bases: TGTGCCAGCAGTGACAGGGGCGCCAATGAGCAGTTCTTC. This sequence joins TRBV2 and TRBJ2-1; weak D call: TRBD1 (6 bases). The CDR3 spans 13 residues. Germline-derived CDR1 and CDR2 are SNHLY and FYNNEI. Trimming removed 3 bases at V and 6 bases at J, with 9 bases between.

This clonotype has a handful of counts. The chain joins TRBV29-1 to TRBJ1-1; D is uncertain. Germline lookup yields CDR1 SQVTM and CDR2 ANQGSEA. This CDR3 has 19 amino acids. Trimming took off 4 bases at V and 0 bases at J, with 27 bases between the two ends. The CDR3 is CSVANPRETMPGVNTEAFF. CDR3 DNA: TGCAGCGTTGCGAACCCTCGGGAGACAATGCCTGGGGTGAACACTGAAGCTTTCTTT.

As concerns this clonotype: This sequence may be a read error, since a much larger clone differs from it by one base. The V and J genes are TRBV12-3 or TRBV12-4 and TRBJ2-1, with no clear D. The V end was cut by 4 bases, the J end by 0 bases, with 10 bases between. The CDR3 has 15 residues. CDR3 nucleotides: TGTGCCAGCAGTTGCGAGACGGGCTCCTACAATGAGCAGTTCTTC. Translated: CASSCETGSYNEQFF.

This clonotype occurred many times. CDR3 sequence: CSARGLSGHTQYF. Here the CDR3 DNA reads TGCAGTGCTCGTGGACTCTCTGGGCATACGCAGTATTTT. The chain recombines TRBV20-1 with TRBJ2-3; D is possibly TRBD2 (5 bases). This CDR3 comprises 13 residues. V was pared by 5 bases and J by 7 bases, with 16 bases between. From germline, CDR1 is DFQATT and CDR2 SNEGSKA (reference sequence).

The CDR3 reads CASSLPRTGIYEQYF. CDR3 nucleotides: TGCGCCAGCAGCTTGCCCCGGACAGGCATCTACGAGCAGTACTTC. The V call is TRBV5-1, the J call TRBJ2-7; 7 positions match TRBD1. The CDR3 is 15 amino acids. CDR1 and CDR2 (germline): SGHRS, YFSETQ. V gave up 1 base and J gave up 3 bases; unmatched junction bases: 7.

Only a few counts were recorded for this clonotype. This sequence joins TRBV18 and TRBJ2-1; TRBD2 aligns across 11 bases. Germline lookup yields CDR1 KGHSH and CDR2 LQKENI. CDR3 size: 15 residues. J was trimmed by 5 bases and V by 6 bases; bases with no gene match: 6. In DNA, the CDR3 is TGTGCCAGCTCGTACACGGGACTAGCGGACAATGAGCAGTTCTTC. Its protein product is CASSYTGLADNEQFF.